Each of the 31 T cell receptor beta chains below was sequenced from the same sample in a study of CD8 T cells in ankylosing spondylitis. Findings and limits, study-wide: About 8 highly homologous variants made up a TCR beta motif, and this motif appeared characteristic of ankylosing spondylitis blood.

No antigen has been identified for these receptors. TCRdb re-derived calls from the 5' RACE reads in MiXCR, one entry per CDR3 protein. The profile covers about 440,000 distinct CDR3 sequences, with 17% appearing a single time and just over 1% taken by the ten largest. Input material: blood, either unsorted or a sorted T cell fraction (not recorded which). These receptors originate from a male donor with ankylosing spondylitis.

The chain employs TRBV7-2 and TRBJ2-4, with 11 nucleotides matching TRBD2. The junction had 5 bases not matched to a gene; V was cut back by 4 bases and J by 0 bases. The CDR3 is 17 amino acids. In germline, CDR1 is SGHTA, CDR2 FQGNSA. For the CDR3, the DNA is TGTGCCAGCAGCTCTCCGGGACTAGCGGTAGCCAAAAACATTCAGTACTTC. Translation: CASSSPGLAVAKNIQYF.

In this sample, this clonotype turned up a few times. The chain joins TRBV30 to TRBJ1-2, with TRBD1 identical over 7 bases. The CDR3 is 13 amino acids. Germline assignment: CDR1 GTSNPN and CDR2 SVGIG (reference sequence). J gave up 7 bases and V 2 bases, and 7 bases lay outside the gene matches. The chain's CDR3 is CAWSIPTGFGYTF. The CDR3, as DNA: TGTGCCTGGAGTATCCCGACAGGGTTTGGCTACACCTTC.

In this sample, this clonotype turned up a few times. The chain recombines TRBV28 with TRBJ2-7; the D is unclear. CDR1 and CDR2 from the germline V gene are MDHEN and SYDVKM. V lost 3 bases, J lost 5 bases, and 8 bases lay in between. The CDR3 is 12 residues long. CDR3 amino acids: CASSLIRHEQYF. In DNA form, the CDR3 reads TGTGCCAGCAGTTTGATACGGCACGAGCAGTACTTC.

This clonotype showed up just a few times. The V and J genes are TRBV7-2 and TRBJ2-3; 13 positions match TRBD2. This CDR3 contains 14 residues. V trimming: 6 bases; J trimming: 8 bases; junction bases outside the gene matches: 5. Germline lookup yields CDR1 SGHTA and CDR2 FQGNSA. The CDR3 DNA follows: TGTGCCAGCAGTCAGACTAGCGGGAGGATTACGCAGTATTTT. Translating gives CASSQTSGRITQYF. Drawing the rest from reference TRBV7-2 and TRBJ2-3, the complete variable domain is GAGVSQSPSNKVTEKGKDVELRCDPISGHTALYWYRQSLGQGLEFLIYFQGNSAPDKSGLPSDRFSAERTGGSVSTLTIQRTQQEDSAVYLCASSQTSGRITQYFGPGTRLTVL.

The chain employs TRBV20-1 and TRBJ2-3; D could derive from TRBD1 or TRBD2 (6 bases each). Germline V CDR1 and CDR2: DFQATT, SNEGSKA (reference sequence). Deletions cut 7 bases from V and 5 bases from J, with 13 bases between. The CDR3 is made up of 12 amino acids. The CDR3 bases are TGCAGTGAACCGGGGGCGGGAGATACGCAGTATTTT. This encodes CSEPGAGDTQYF.

There are a few counts of this clonotype. This rearrangement joins TRBV3-1 to TRBJ2-7; maybe TRBD2 (6 bases). Trimming took 1 base from V and 5 from J, leaving 15 bases between them. The CDR3 consists of 15 residues. The germline V gene has CDR1 LGHDT and CDR2 YNNKEL (reference sequence). Written as DNA, the CDR3 is TGTGCCAGCAGCCAAGGCTCAGCAGGGAGGAACGAGCAGTACTTC. It encodes CASSQGSAGRNEQYF.

This chain's CDR3 is CASNLVADTQYF. As DNA, the CDR3 is TGTGCCAGCAATTTAGTGGCAGATACGCAGTATTTT. The chain joins TRBV2 to TRBJ2-3; D ambiguous. V gave up 7 bases and J gave up 4 bases, with 9 bases separating them. Germline CDR1 reads SNHLY; CDR2 reads FYNNEI. This CDR3 has 12 amino acids. Complete variable domain (other parts from reference TRBV2 and TRBJ2-3): EPEVTQTPSHQVTQMGQEVILRCVPISNHLYFYWYRQILGQKVEFLVSFYNNEISEKSEIFDDQFSVERPDGSNFTLKIRSTKLEDSAMYFCASNLVADTQYFGPGTRLTVL.

The chain uses TRBV18 and TRBJ1-2, with TRBD1 matching 10 bases. This CDR3 spans 17 amino acids. The germline gives CDR1 KGHSH, CDR2 LQKENI. The J segment lost 6 bases and the V segment lost 0 bases, leaving 10 bases of the junction unmatched. The CDR3 DNA reads TGTGCCAGCTCACCACCGATGAGGACAGGGGGTAGTGATGGCTACACCTTC. Protein: CASSPPMRTGGSDGYTF.

This clonotype was recorded a few times. J is TRBJ1-1 and V is TRBV6-1; the D gene is possibly TRBD1 (6 bases). The V gene's germline CDR1 is MNHNS and CDR2 SASEGT. The CDR3 length is 14 residues. V was shortened by 3 bases and J by 4 bases, with 12 bases between the two germline ends. The CDR3 DNA sequence: TGTGCCAGCAGTGACGACGCAGGGGCCACTGAAGCTTTCTTT. Residues: CASSDDAGATEAFF.

This chain joins TRBV6-1 and TRBJ2-1, with D perhaps matching TRBD2 (5 bases). Germline V CDR1 and CDR2: MNHNS, SASEGT. The CDR3 is made up of 12 amino acids. V shed 6 bases and J shed 7 bases, with 10 bases lying between them. Written as DNA, the CDR3 is TGTGCCAGCAGCCCATCGGGGAATGAGCAGTTCTTC. Encoded protein: CASSPSGNEQFF.

This rearrangement joins TRBV5-6 to TRBJ2-1; tentative D call: TRBD2 (6 bases). CDR3 length: 15 residues. Germline V CDR1 and CDR2: SGHDT, YYEEEE. The ends were cut back, 4 bases at V and 2 bases at J, with 13 bases in the middle. DNA of the CDR3: TGTGCCAGCAGCCTGATGGGGAGGACCTACAATGAGCAGTTCTTC. Encoded protein: CASSLMGRTYNEQFF.

This clonotype has just a few counts. J is TRBJ2-4 and V is TRBV7-9, with D possibly TRBD1 on 6 matching bases. Trimming cost V 0 bases and J 0 bases, with 9 bases left between them. Germline-derived CDR1 and CDR2 are SEHNR and FQNEAQ (reference sequence). The CDR3 sequence is 16 residues long. The CDR3 DNA reads as TGTGCCAGCAGCTTAGCGGACAGTTTAGCCAAAAACATTCAGTACTTC. Translated: CASSLADSLAKNIQYF. Complete variable domain (other parts from reference TRBV7-9 and TRBJ2-4): DTGVSQNPRHKITKRGQNVTFRCDPISEHNRLYWYRQTLGQGPEFLTYFQNEAQLEKSRLLSDRFSAERPKGSFSTLEIQRTEQGDSAMYLCASSLADSLAKNIQYFGAGTRLSVL.

This clonotype turned up a few times. V usage is TRBV5-1 and J usage is TRBJ1-1; 7 bases are a match to TRBD1. J gave up 6 bases and V 4 bases, and 15 bases lay outside the gene matches. Germline CDR1 is SGHRS and CDR2 is YFSETQ. The CDR3 loop spans 16 amino acids. As DNA, the CDR3 is TGCGCCAGCAGCCCGGGACAGTCACCCTATTCACCTGAAGCTTTCTTT. This gives the protein CASSPGQSPYSPEAFF. Variable domain in full (rest from reference TRBV5-1 and TRBJ1-1): KAGVTQTPRYLIKTRGQQVTLSCSPISGHRSVSWYQQTPGQGLQFLFEYFSETQRNKGNFPGRFSGRQFSNSRSEMNVSTLELGDSALYLCASSPGQSPYSPEAFFGQGTRLTVV.

This clonotype was counted between two and nine times. This rearrangement joins TRBV20-1 to TRBJ2-7; TRBD2 agrees at 7 bases. CDR3 length equals 15 residues. CDR1 DFQATT and CDR2 SNEGSKA come from the germline V gene (reference sequence). The J segment lost 3 bases and the V segment lost 3 bases, leaving 11 bases of the junction unmatched. CDR3 residues: CSASNAASGYYEQYF. As DNA, the CDR3 is TGCAGTGCTAGCAATGCTGCTAGCGGTTACTACGAGCAGTACTTC.

This clonotype was counted at least ten times. The CDR3 is CASSFAAAGTDTQYF. For the CDR3, the DNA is TGCGCCAGCAGCTTCGCTGCGGCGGGCACAGATACGCAGTATTTT. The rearrangement links TRBV5-1 to TRBJ2-3; D gene ambiguous. V lost 2 bases and J 1 base, leaving 11 bases between the germline ends. This CDR3 region has 15 residues. Germline CDR1 is SGHRS and CDR2 is YFSETQ.

This clonotype came up a few times. The CDR3 sequence is CASSGSSASQETQYF. CDR3 coding DNA: TGTGCCAGCAGTGGCTCTAGCGCGAGCCAAGAGACCCAGTACTTC. The chain combines TRBV6-1 with TRBJ2-5, with D tentatively TRBD2 (6 bases). The CDR3 extends over 15 amino acids. Trimming removed 4 bases at V and 1 base at J, with 13 bases between. Germline V gene lookup returns CDR1 MNHNS and CDR2 SASEGT.

This chain joins TRBV12-3 or TRBV12-4 and TRBJ2-5; TRBD2 is a possible D gene (7 bases). V was cut by 3 bases and J by 7 bases, with 15 bases left in between. There are 14 residues in the CDR3. As DNA, the CDR3 is TGTGCCAGCAGTTTGGGAAAGGGAGGGGGGACCCAGTACTTC. Protein sequence: CASSLGKGGGTQYF.

CDR3 sequence reads: CASTGLEGPSEQFF. CDR3 sequence (DNA): TGCGCCAGCACCGGACTAGAGGGGCCAAGCGAGCAGTTCTTC. The chain has TRBV5-1 and TRBJ2-1, with TRBD2 matching over 7 bases. CDR1 is SGHRS and CDR2 is YFSETQ in the germline V gene. V lost 6 bases and J lost 10; bases outside the gene matches: 13. The CDR3 is made up of 14 amino acids.

This clonotype was picked up a small number of times. This rearrangement joins TRBV12-3 or TRBV12-4 to TRBJ1-2; D perhaps matches TRBD1 (6 bases). The CDR3 spans 13 residues. V was pared by 3 bases and J by 6 bases, with 11 bases between. CDR3 sequence: CASSFRQGHGYTF. DNA of the CDR3: TGTGCCAGCAGTTTTCGGCAGGGGCATGGCTACACCTTC.

This clonotype was observed a handful of times. This chain links TRBV4-3 with TRBJ2-1; TRBD2 matches at 9 bases. This CDR3 has 17 residues. V was pared by 4 bases and J by 0 bases, with 7 bases of the junction left unmatched. Germline values: CDR1 LGHNA, CDR2 YSLEER. CDR3 amino acids: CASSLGLASGSYNEQFF. CDR3 in DNA: TGCGCCAGCAGCCTCGGACTAGCGTCAGGCTCCTACAATGAGCAGTTCTTC.

This clonotype occurred many times. This chain joins TRBV12-3 or TRBV12-4 and TRBJ2-7; perhaps TRBD2 as D (5 bases). The V and J ends lost 5 bases and 6 bases respectively, with 20 bases between them. The CDR3 totals 15 residues. CDR3 sequence (DNA): TGTGCCAGCAGTCCCCGCCAGAGCCCTAGCCTCGAGCAGTACTTC. This gives the protein CASSPRQSPSLEQYF.

This clonotype has only a few counts. The V gene is TRBV28, the J gene TRBJ1-5, with D perhaps matching TRBD1 (6 bases). The CDR3 consists of 13 residues. Looked up from germline, CDR1 is MDHEN and CDR2 is SYDVKM. Trimming took 10 bases from V and 4 from J, leaving 14 bases between them. CDR3 sequence: CATGTPGNQPQHF. DNA for the CDR3: TGTGCCACCGGGACACCGGGAAATCAGCCCCAGCATTTT.

DNA for the CDR3: TGTGCCAGCAGCCTCGACAGCGACCATGAAAAACTGTTTTTT. This sequence encodes CASSLDSDHEKLFF. The gene calls are TRBV7-9 and TRBJ1-4, with a weak D call TRBD1 (5 bases). CDR1 and CDR2 (germline): SEHNR, FQNEAQ (reference sequence). Trimming shortened V by 5 bases and J by 6 bases, and 13 bases separated the two germline ends. This CDR3 is built from 14 residues.

This clonotype has a handful of counts. V and J are TRBV5-1 and TRBJ2-5; D is tentatively TRBD1 or TRBD2 (5 bases each). The length of the CDR3 is 14 residues. Trimming left V 4 bases short and J 1 base short, with 11 bases between. Germline CDR1 SGHRS, CDR2 YFSETQ. The CDR3 is CASSPGGSQETQYF. CDR3 DNA: TGCGCCAGCAGCCCTGGGGGAAGCCAAGAGACCCAGTACTTC.

This rearrangement joins TRBV3-1 to TRBJ2-2, with D tentatively TRBD2 (6 bases). The CDR3 has 13 amino acids. With 4 bases removed from V and 7 bases from J, the gap between germline ends came to 10 bases. Germline CDR1 is LGHDT and CDR2 is YNNKEL (reference sequence). The CDR3 protein is CASSLGRGGELFF. CDR3 DNA: TGTGCCAGCAGCCTAGGGCGGGGCGGGGAGCTGTTTTTT. The full variable domain, in which reference TRBV3-1 and TRBJ2-2 provide the parts outside the CDR3, is DTAVSQTPKYLVTQMGNDKSIKCEQNLGHDTMYWYKQDSKKFLKIMFSYNNKELIINETVPNRFSPKSPDKAHLNLHINSLELGDSAVYFCASSLGRGGELFFGEGSRLTVL.

This clonotype was observed a few times. The chain combines TRBV6-5 with TRBJ1-1, with D perhaps matching TRBD1 (5 bases). The CDR3 sequence is 15 residues long. Trimming pared 2 bases from V and 1 base from J, leaving 11 bases between. In germline, CDR1 is MNHEY, CDR2 SVGAGI. The CDR3 here is CASSYAGPPNTEAFF. CDR3 nucleotides: TGTGCCAGCAGTTACGCGGGACCCCCGAACACTGAAGCTTTCTTT.

The chain joins TRBV5-1 to TRBJ1-2, with no clear D. Germline V gene data show CDR1 as SGHRS and CDR2 as YFSETQ. The CDR3 spans 14 residues. Trimming stripped 4 bases from V and 4 bases from J, with 14 bases between. CDR3 sequence reads: CASSPPNGVYGYTF. As DNA, the CDR3 is TGCGCCAGCAGCCCTCCCAACGGGGTCTATGGCTACACCTTC.

This clonotype was observed a few times. V and J are TRBV4-2 and TRBJ2-3; weak D call: TRBD2 (6 bases). Trimming left V 1 base short and J 6 bases short, with 11 bases between. CDR1 is LGHNA and CDR2 is YNFKEQ in the germline V gene. CDR3 length equals 14 residues. CDR3 in DNA: TGTGCCAGCAGCCAAGGAAGACTAGTTGATACGCAGTATTTT. It encodes CASSQGRLVDTQYF.

The CDR3 region is CSAREPSGRYNEQFF. CDR3 nucleotides: TGCAGTGCTAGAGAGCCTAGCGGGAGGTACAATGAGCAGTTCTTC. The gene calls are TRBV20-1 and TRBJ2-1; TRBD2 agrees at 11 bases. Germline assignment: CDR1 DFQATT and CDR2 SNEGSKA (reference sequence). This CDR3 spans 15 amino acids. Trimming took 0 bases from V and 4 from J; bases not matched to a gene: 2.

This clonotype showed up many times. As DNA, the CDR3 is TGTGCCAGCAGCCAAGAACCTCCCAACAGGCTGAACACTGAAGCTTTCTTT. It specifies CASSQEPPNRLNTEAFF. The chain uses TRBV4-2 and TRBJ1-1; D is perhaps TRBD1 (5 bases). This CDR3 spans 17 amino acids. Trimming took off 0 bases at V and 0 bases at J, with 14 bases between the two ends. Germline lookup yields CDR1 LGHNA and CDR2 YNFKEQ.

The chain uses TRBV10-3 and TRBJ2-1; D might be TRBD1 or TRBD2, each matching 6 bases. Per the germline V gene, CDR1 is ENHRY and CDR2 is SYGVKD. The CDR3 consists of 12 residues. V was cut by 7 bases and J by 9 bases, with 13 bases left in between. The CDR3 region is CAITGAEGEQFF. The CDR3 region has the DNA TGTGCCATCACGGGGGCAGAAGGTGAGCAGTTCTTC.